Following are 26 T cell receptor beta chains from one sample sequenced in a study of blood T cell repertoires in COVID-19. Repertoires were generated with immunoSEQ multiplex PCR, while TCRdb's copy carries only in-frame clones and drops some. The top ten hold over 1.1% of the sample, which has 250,000 or so clones, around 88% seen once. The sample comprised peripheral blood. The receptors shown here come from a man older than 75 with acute or convalescent COVID-19.

The chain carries TRBV5-4 and TRBJ1-2; no clear D gene. The CDR3 is made up of 14 amino acids. Looked up from germline, CDR1 is SGHNT and CDR2 is YYREEE (reference sequence). The V end was cut by 3 bases, the J end by 1 base, with 10 bases between. The DNA of the CDR3 is TGTGCCAGCAGCTCTAATGATGGTAACTATGGCTACACCTTC. Protein sequence: CASSSNDGNYGYTF.

The J gene is TRBJ1-2, the V gene TRBV3-1 (or the pseudogene TRBV3-2); maybe TRBD1 (6 bases). The germline CDR1 and CDR2 sequences are LGHDT and YNNKEL (reference sequence). V lost 4 bases, J lost 4 bases, and 13 bases lay in between. The CDR3 is 14 amino acids. The CDR3, as DNA: TGTGCCAGCAGCCGAGCAGGGGTTAGCTATGGCTACACCTTC. It is translated as CASSRAGVSYGYTF.

The genes are TRBV14 and TRBJ2-2, with 7 nucleotides matching TRBD2. The J segment lost 6 bases and the V segment lost 1 base, leaving 5 bases of the junction unmatched. The germline CDR1 and CDR2 sequences are SGHDN and FVKESK. CDR3 length equals 15 residues. In nucleotides, the CDR3 is TGTGCCAGCAGCCAAGTGGGCGGGAGCGCCGGGGAGCTGTTTTTT. Encoded protein: CASSQVGGSAGELFF.

This clone was seen only a few times. The CDR3 loop reads CASSATRGGETQYF. Written as DNA, the CDR3 is TGTGCCAGCAGTGCTACCCGCGGGGGTGAGACCCAGTACTTC. V gene TRBV25-1 combines with J gene TRBJ2-5, with 7 bases matching TRBD2. CDR1 and CDR2 from the germline V gene are MGHDK and SYGVNS. V shed 4 bases and J 5 bases; nucleotides not matched to a gene: 7. This CDR3 is built from 14 residues.

The count of this clone is one. The chain couples TRBV24-1 to TRBJ2-5, with 14 bases lining up with TRBD2. With 4 bases clipped from V and 4 bases from J, the junction kept 4 bases outside the gene matches. In germline, CDR1 is KGHDR, CDR2 SFDVKD. This CDR3 contains 16 residues. The CDR3 nucleotides are TGTGCCACCAGTGACGGTGGACTAGCGGGGGGAGAGACCCAGTACTTC. This encodes CATSDGGLAGGETQYF.

This clone has a single count. The chain has TRBV15 and TRBJ2-7; 9 bases line up with TRBD2. After removal of 1 base from V and 5 bases from J, the junction contained 6 bases not matched to a gene. The CDR3 is 15 residues long. Per the germline V gene, CDR1 is LNHNV and CDR2 is YYDKDF (reference sequence). CDR3 in DNA: TGTGCCACCAGCAGAGTAGCGGGAGTCTCTGACGAGCAGTACTTC. Its protein is CATSRVAGVSDEQYF.

This clone was counted once. The chain links TRBV30 to TRBJ2-3; 10 bases line up with TRBD2. This CDR3 is built from 17 residues. Germline CDR1 reads GTSNPN; CDR2 reads SVGIG (reference sequence). The V gene end was trimmed by 0 bases and the J gene end by 2 bases; junction bases not matched to a gene: 8. The CDR3: CAWSVSASGSPTDTQYF. The CDR3 nucleotides are TGTGCCTGGAGTGTGTCGGCTAGCGGGAGCCCCACAGATACGCAGTATTTT.

This chain links TRBV7-2 with TRBJ1-4, with D maybe TRBD1 (6 bases). This CDR3 has 14 amino acids. Germline V gene lookup returns CDR1 SGHTA and CDR2 FQGNSA. Trimming took 5 bases from V and 10 from J, leaving 17 bases between them. The CDR3 spells CASSPRQALGKLFF. The CDR3, as DNA: TGTGCCAGCAGCCCAAGACAGGCCCTGGGAAAACTGTTTTTT.

The genes are TRBV5-4 and TRBJ2-7; 8 bases agree with TRBD2. The CDR3 is 14 residues long. V shed 5 bases and J 0 bases; nucleotides not matched to a gene: 4. Germline CDR1 is SGHNT and CDR2 is YYREEE (reference sequence). The CDR3 DNA follows: TGTGCCAGCAGTACTAGCGGCAGCTCCTACGAGCAGTACTTC. It translates to CASSTSGSSYEQYF.

The table lists this clone with a count of one. This chain uses TRBV19 with TRBJ1-2, with TRBD1 as a possible D gene (6 bases). Germline CDR1 reads LNHDA; CDR2 reads SQIVND (reference sequence). CDR3 size: 15 residues. V was trimmed by 7 bases and J by 7 bases, leaving 22 bases between them. The CDR3 DNA sequence: TGTGCCAGTACCTCTTCGGGACAAATCCTGGGTGGCTACACCTTC. This codes for CASTSSGQILGGYTF.

The chain carries TRBV19 and TRBJ1-1, with unresolved D. This CDR3 is built from 15 residues. Germline-derived CDR1 and CDR2 are LNHDA and SQIVND (reference sequence). V lost 4 bases and J lost 3, with 15 bases in between. The CDR3 loop is CASSRPGGVDTEAFF. CDR3 sequence (DNA): TGTGCCAGTAGTAGGCCGGGCGGGGTGGACACTGAAGCTTTCTTT.

V is TRBV9 and J is TRBJ2-2; 9 bases align to TRBD2. With 0 bases clipped from V and 5 bases from J, the junction kept 8 bases outside the gene matches. This CDR3 is 17 amino acids long. In germline, CDR1 is SGDLS, CDR2 YYNGEE. The DNA for the CDR3 is TGTGCCAGCAGCGTAGTTCCGCGGGGGGGCCGGACCGGGGAGCTGTTTTTT. It specifies CASSVVPRGGRTGELFF.

This clone was counted once. V usage is TRBV6-2 or TRBV6-3 and J usage is TRBJ1-2, with D uncertain. The germline gives CDR1 MNHEY, CDR2 SVGEGT. Trimming cost V 5 bases and J 2 bases, with 6 bases left between them. This CDR3 is 12 amino acids long. The CDR3 sequence is CASSPLNYGYTF. The CDR3 region has the DNA TGTGCCAGCAGTCCCCTAAACTATGGCTACACCTTC.

The chain joins TRBV5-1 to TRBJ1-5; possible D gene TRBD1, 5 bases. This CDR3 region has 16 residues. The germline CDR1 and CDR2 sequences are SGHRS and YFSETQ. The V gene lost 0 bases and the J gene lost 2 bases, with 12 bases spanning the gap. The CDR3 DNA reads TGCGCCAGCAGCTTGGAGGGGCCCCCCGGCAATCAGCCCCAGCATTTT. Its protein product is CASSLEGPPGNQPQHF.

This sequence joins TRBV12-5 and TRBJ1-3; D is unclear. The V gene lost 6 bases and the J gene lost 0 bases, with 6 bases spanning the gap. This CDR3 is built from 13 residues. The germline V gene has CDR1 LGHNT and CDR2 FRNRAP. The CDR3 loop is CASGQSSGNTIYF. CDR3 nucleotide sequence: TGTGCTAGTGGACAGAGCTCTGGAAACACCATATATTTT. The whole variable domain, filled in from reference TRBV12-5 and TRBJ1-3, reads DARVTQTPRHKVTEMGQEVTMRCQPILGHNTVFWYRQTMMQGLELLAYFRNRAPLDDSGMPKDRFSAEMPDATLATLKIQPSEPRDSAVYFCASGQSSGNTIYFGEGSWLTVV.

The chain links TRBV29-1 to TRBJ1-2; D possibly corresponds to TRBD1 (6 bases). The CDR3 is 13 amino acids. Germline loops: CDR1 SQVTM, CDR2 ANQGSEA. Trimming removed 8 bases from V and 1 base from J, with 14 bases in between. This CDR3 reads CSSWDTNNYGYTF. CDR3 bases: TGCAGCTCTTGGGACACCAATAACTATGGCTACACCTTC.

This chain links TRBV28 with TRBJ1-1; D perhaps matches TRBD1 (5 bases). This CDR3 comprises 15 residues. V was pared by 7 bases and J by 1 base, with 16 bases between. Germline CDR1 and CDR2: MDHEN and SYDVKM. For the CDR3, the DNA is TGTGCCAGCACTGCCAGACAGTGGGAGAACACTGAAGCTTTCTTT. Encoded protein: CASTARQWENTEAFF. The full variable domain, rest sourced from reference TRBV28 and TRBJ1-1, is DVKVTQSSRYLVKRTGEKVFLECVQDMDHENMFWYRQDPGLGLRLIYFSYDVKMKEKGDIPEGYSVSREKKERFSLILESASTNQTSMYLCASTARQWENTEAFFGQGTRLTVV.

V usage is TRBV29-1 and J usage is TRBJ2-7; 10 bases align to TRBD1. The CDR3 consists of 14 residues. Unmatched junction bases numbered 10, after V lost 7 bases and J lost 4 bases. Germline CDR1 reads SQVTM; CDR2 reads ANQGSEA. CDR3 coding DNA: TGCAGCGCCCGACCGGGACAGGGGAGTTACGAGCAGTACTTC. It codes for CSARPGQGSYEQYF.

V is TRBV5-1 and J is TRBJ2-6; D remains ambiguous. Germline values: CDR1 SGHRS, CDR2 YFSETQ. V lost 2 bases and J 0 bases, leaving 9 bases between the germline ends. This CDR3 has 16 residues. The CDR3 region is CASSFGGDSGANVLTF. The CDR3 DNA sequence: TGCGCCAGCAGCTTTGGCGGCGACTCTGGGGCCAACGTCCTGACTTTC. Full variable domain (outside the CDR3, taken from reference TRBV5-1 and TRBJ2-6): KAGVTQTPRYLIKTRGQQVTLSCSPISGHRSVSWYQQTPGQGLQFLFEYFSETQRNKGNFPGRFSGRQFSNSRSEMNVSTLELGDSALYLCASSFGGDSGANVLTFGAGSRLTVL.

The rearrangement links TRBV11-2 to TRBJ2-7; 13 nucleotides align to TRBD2. CDR1 is SGHAT, CDR2 FQNNGV, per germline. The V and J ends lost 5 bases and 3 bases, in that order; junction bases with no gene match: 4. There are 15 residues in the CDR3. CDR3 nucleotides: TGTGCCAGCAGCGCGGGACTAGCGGGGAACTACGAGCAGTACTTC. It specifies CASSAGLAGNYEQYF.

The V and J genes are TRBV28 and TRBJ1-2; 7 nucleotides agree with TRBD1. Germline V lookup: CDR1 MDHEN, CDR2 SYDVKM. With V trimmed by 8 bases and J by 2 bases, 8 bases remained unmatched. This CDR3 has 14 residues. The CDR3 protein is CASWVGQDNYGYTF. CDR3 DNA sequence: TGTGCCAGCTGGGTTGGACAGGACAACTATGGCTACACCTTC.

The chain couples TRBV19 to TRBJ2-1, with D possibly matching TRBD2 (6 bases). The CDR3 contains 13 residues. The V end lost 7 bases, the J end lost 8 bases, and 15 bases lay between the germline ends. CDR1 is LNHDA, CDR2 SQIVND, per germline (reference sequence). CDR3 loop: CASMNGGGYEQFF. CDR3 coding DNA: TGTGCCAGTATGAACGGGGGAGGATATGAGCAGTTCTTC.

The J gene is TRBJ1-4, the V gene TRBV7-9; 7 bases line up with TRBD1. The CDR3 has 15 residues. Germline V gives CDR1 SEHNR, CDR2 FQNEAQ (reference sequence). Losses at the gene ends were 5 bases for V and 8 bases for J; bases not matched to a gene: 11. CDR3 sequence reads: CASSKDRVGTEKLFF. For the CDR3, the DNA is TGTGCCAGCAGCAAAGACAGGGTGGGGACCGAAAAACTGTTTTTT.

The chain is built from TRBV28 and TRBJ1-5; a weak D match, TRBD1 (5 bases). The CDR3 runs 15 residues. Germline V gene data show CDR1 as MDHEN and CDR2 as SYDVKM. Trimming removed 2 bases from V and 0 bases from J, with 8 bases in between. The CDR3 sequence: CASSLGGGSNQPQHF. CDR3 in DNA: TGTGCCAGCAGTTTAGGGGGGGGTAGCAATCAGCCCCAGCATTTT. Variable domain in full (rest from reference TRBV28 and TRBJ1-5): DVKVTQSSRYLVKRTGEKVFLECVQDMDHENMFWYRQDPGLGLRLIYFSYDVKMKEKGDIPEGYSVSREKKERFSLILESASTNQTSMYLCASSLGGGSNQPQHFGDGTRLSIL.

This sequence joins TRBV5-1 and TRBJ1-1, with a weak D call TRBD1 (5 bases). Per the germline V gene, CDR1 is SGHRS and CDR2 is YFSETQ. This CDR3 region has 13 residues. The V and J ends lost 5 bases and 0 bases respectively, with 8 bases between them. For the CDR3, the DNA is TGCGCCAGCAGGGACATAATGAACACTGAAGCTTTCTTT. It encodes CASRDIMNTEAFF.

This chain joins TRBV19 and TRBJ1-5; 8 bases fit TRBD1. Germline trimming cut 9 bases from V and 6 bases from J; bases unmatched to any gene: 10. CDR3 length: 14 amino acids. From germline, CDR1 is LNHDA and CDR2 SQIVND (reference sequence). The CDR3 DNA reads TGTGCCAGCTCTGGACAGGGTGGGATTCAGCCCCAGCATTTT. Translation: CASSGQGGIQPQHF.